A single sample gave rise to the 23 T cell receptor beta chains below, sequenced in a study of CXCR3-negative and CXCR3-positive naive CD8 T cells. No antigens are known for them. UMI-labeled TRB cDNA libraries were prepared by 5' RACE. TCRdb reanalyzed the 5' RACE reads, giving one entry per CDR3 protein sequence and no DNA. The repertoire table contains thousands of distinct CDR3 sequences. Notes on the study in general: For CXCR3-positive naive cells, TRB CDR3s were more hydrophobic than those of CXCR3-negative naive cells.

The sample comprised naive CXCR3+ CD8+ T cells from blood. Stated subset: CD45RO-CCR7+CD27+CD95- naive CD8+ T cells expressing CXCR3 (TNR3+). All receptors come from a human donor in good health. Some clones in this sample may be carry-over from other donors' samples.

The chain joins TRBV5-4 to TRBJ2-1; TCRdb's D call, TRBD2, is unchecked because there is no DNA. CDR1 is SGHNT and CDR2 is YYREEE in the germline V gene (reference sequence). The CDR3 is made up of 12 amino acids. CDR3 in amino acids: CASSPGLDEQFF. Full variable domain (missing parts from reference TRBV5-4 and TRBJ2-1): ETGVTQSPTHLIKTRGQQVTLRCSSQSGHNTVSWYQQALGQGPQFIFQYYREEENGRGNFPPRFSGLQFPNYSSELNVNALELDDSALYLCASSPGLDEQFFGPGTRLTVL.

This chain uses TRBV29-1 with TRBJ2-3; TCRdb returns TRBD1, unconfirmable since there is no DNA. The germline gives CDR1 SQVTM, CDR2 ANQGSEA. The CDR3 consists of 17 residues. The CDR3 spells CSVEDPADREVADTQYF.

This clonotype is called large based on its frequency. This chain uses TRBV13 with TRBJ1-1; as DNA is missing, the TRBD1 call by TCRdb cannot be tested. Germline V lookup: CDR1 PRHDT, CDR2 FYEKMQ (reference sequence). The CDR3 is 16 residues long. CDR3 protein: CASRPTRTGANTEAFF.

This clonotype is called medium-sized based on its frequency. The chain has TRBV20-1 and TRBJ2-5; checking the TCRdb D call of TRBD2 is not possible without DNA. Looked up from germline, CDR1 is DFQATT and CDR2 is SNEGSKA (reference sequence). The CDR3 sequence is 12 residues long. The CDR3 is CSAAGEIETQYF.

The gene calls are TRBV29-1 and TRBJ1-4; TCRdb picks TRBD1, but there is no DNA to check that call. The CDR3 is 14 residues long. CDR1 is SQVTM and CDR2 is ANQGSEA in the germline V gene. CDR3 sequence: CSVCWTRESEKLFF. The full variable domain, in which reference TRBV29-1 and TRBJ1-4 provide the parts outside the CDR3, is SAVISQKPSRDICQRGTSLTIQCQVDSQVTMMFWYRQQPGQSLTLIATANQGSEATYESGFVIDKFPISRPNLTFSTLTVSNMSPEDSSIYLCSVCWTRESEKLFFGSGTQLSVL.

V is TRBV5-1 and J is TRBJ2-7. The CDR3 loop spans 11 amino acids. Germline values: CDR1 SGHRS, CDR2 YFSETQ. The CDR3 protein is CASSSSYEQYF.

The chain uses TRBV12-3 or TRBV12-4 and TRBJ2-1; the D call from TCRdb, TRBD2, cannot be confirmed without DNA. The CDR3 consists of 14 residues. CDR3 residues: CASSAGAGGNEQFF.

By frequency, this clonotype is medium-sized. This chain uses TRBV5-1 with TRBJ2-7. CDR3 size: 13 residues. Germline CDR1 and CDR2: SGHRS and YFSETQ. This chain's CDR3 is CASSFAPSYEQYF.

According to its frequency, this clonotype is medium-sized. The CDR3 loop reads CASSYPGGYTF. This sequence joins TRBV6-6 and TRBJ1-2. The CDR3 loop spans 11 amino acids. The V gene's germline CDR1 is MNHNY and CDR2 SVGAGI (reference sequence).

The rearrangement links TRBV9 to TRBJ1-1. The CDR3 length is 14 residues. Germline-derived CDR1 and CDR2 are SGDLS and YYNGEE. Here the CDR3 reads CASSPSGGATEAFF.

The CDR3 protein is CSVVTAIGYTF. The chain joins TRBV29-1 to TRBJ1-2. Germline lookup yields CDR1 SQVTM and CDR2 ANQGSEA. The CDR3 extends over 11 amino acids.

The V call is TRBV3-1, the J call TRBJ2-7; TCRdb designates TRBD1, a call that cannot be tested without DNA. The CDR3 consists of 16 residues. Germline loops: CDR1 LGHDT, CDR2 YNNKEL (reference sequence). CDR3 amino acids: CASSQGYGTVPHEQYF.

This chain's CDR3 is CASSDTRLQNEQFF. The genes are TRBV10-2 and TRBJ2-1; TCRdb's D call of TRBD2 is untestable without DNA. CDR3 length equals 14 residues. The germline CDR1 and CDR2 sequences are WSHSY and SAAADI.

CDR3 amino acids: CASRRGDYGYTF. The J gene is TRBJ1-2, the V gene TRBV7-9; as DNA is missing, the TRBD1 call by TCRdb cannot be tested. This CDR3 is built from 12 residues. Germline V gene data show CDR1 as SEHNR and CDR2 as FQNEAQ (reference sequence).

The chain is built from TRBV14 and TRBJ2-1; TCRdb outputs TRBD2, but without DNA this stays unchecked. CDR3 length: 13 residues. From germline, CDR1 is SGHDN and CDR2 FVKESK. CDR3 loop: CASSHPSSNEQFF.

The chain is built from TRBV5-4 and TRBJ2-7. Germline V gives CDR1 SGHNT, CDR2 YYREEE (reference sequence). The length of the CDR3 is 14 residues. Here the CDR3 reads CASSFGPGTNEQYF.

This rearrangement joins TRBV29-1 to TRBJ1-2. CDR1 is SQVTM, CDR2 ANQGSEA, per germline. The CDR3 runs to 13 residues. CDR3 sequence reads: CSGSDELVYGYTF.

The chain employs TRBV11-2 and TRBJ1-2; TCRdb's D call, TRBD1, is unchecked because there is no DNA. Germline loops: CDR1 SGHAT, CDR2 FQNNGV. This CDR3 has 14 amino acids. This chain's CDR3 is CASSLSDRASGYTF.

By frequency, this clonotype is medium-sized. The V call is TRBV4-1, the J call TRBJ2-3; the TCRdb D gene call, TRBD1, has no DNA to confirm it. The germline V gene has CDR1 MGHRA and CDR2 YSYEKL. The CDR3 sequence is 14 residues long. CDR3 amino acids: CASSQGYGGDTQYF.

In terms of frequency, this clonotype is medium-sized. The V gene is TRBV6-6, the J gene TRBJ2-7; the D call from TCRdb, TRBD1, cannot be confirmed without DNA. The CDR3 extends over 15 amino acids. The germline V gene encodes CDR1 MNHNY and CDR2 SVGAGI (reference sequence). CDR3 region: CASSYVGTGGNEQYF.

V is TRBV9 and J is TRBJ2-7; TCRdb returns TRBD2, unconfirmable since there is no DNA. The CDR3 is 15 amino acids. Germline CDR1 SGDLS, CDR2 YYNGEE. This CDR3 reads CASSVSGTPSYEQYF.

The chain is built from TRBV6-5 and TRBJ2-1; absent DNA, TCRdb's TRBD1 call cannot be checked. This CDR3 contains 14 residues. Germline lookup yields CDR1 MNHEY and CDR2 SVGAGI. CDR3 in amino acids: CASSTGQDDNEQFF.

The chain joins TRBV5-1 to TRBJ2-1; TCRdb proposes TRBD2, but this gene call is untestable without DNA. The CDR3 is made up of 15 amino acids. CDR1 SGHRS and CDR2 YFSETQ come from the germline V gene. The CDR3: CASRTGTSGGNEQFF.